This T cell receptor beta chain was found in a study of shared clonotypes between healthy human individuals. About the study: The people who gave samples were a couple of women and three men aged 18 to 49. Every donor yielded three CD4 naive, three CD4 memory, two CD8 naive and one CD8 memory plate.

TCRdb's copy holds only in-frame clones and misses some; the assay was immunoSEQ multiplex PCR. The data contain about 2.1 million clones, 85% to 95% of them singletons. The table lists this clone with a count of one. A far more abundant clone sits one base away, making this likely a read error. The CDR3 length is 15 residues. Between the trimmed V and J ends, which lost 6 bases and 2 bases, there was a span of 15 bases. Germline V lookup: CDR1 LNHDA, CDR2 SQIVND (reference sequence). Terminally differentiated effector memory CD45RA+ cells were excluded by CCR7 positive selection of CD45RO-negative cells.

Sample: naive CD8+ T cells from PBMCs. This TCR derives from a man younger than 35 in good health. Some clones in this sample may be carry-over from other donors' samples. The rearrangement uses TRBV19 and TRBJ2-3; D unresolved. CDR3 in DNA: TGTGCCAGTAGCCTCCGGAACAGATTCACAGATACGCAGTATTTT. It yields the protein CASSLRNRFTDTQYF.